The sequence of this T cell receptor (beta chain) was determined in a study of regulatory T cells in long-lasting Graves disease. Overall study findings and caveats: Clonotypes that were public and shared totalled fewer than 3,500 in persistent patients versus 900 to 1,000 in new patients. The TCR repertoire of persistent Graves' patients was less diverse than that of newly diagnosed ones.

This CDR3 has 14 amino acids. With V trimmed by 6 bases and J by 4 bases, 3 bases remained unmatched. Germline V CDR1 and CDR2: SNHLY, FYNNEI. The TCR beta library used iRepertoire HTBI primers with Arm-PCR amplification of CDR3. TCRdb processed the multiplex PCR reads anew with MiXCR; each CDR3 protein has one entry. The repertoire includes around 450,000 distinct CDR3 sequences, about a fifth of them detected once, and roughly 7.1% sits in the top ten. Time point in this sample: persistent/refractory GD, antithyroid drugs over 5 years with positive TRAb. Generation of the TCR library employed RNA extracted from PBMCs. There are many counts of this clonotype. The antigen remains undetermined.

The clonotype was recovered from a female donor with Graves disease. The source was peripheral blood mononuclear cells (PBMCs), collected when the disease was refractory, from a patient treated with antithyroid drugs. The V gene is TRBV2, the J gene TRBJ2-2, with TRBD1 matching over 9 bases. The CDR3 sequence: CASRQGAGTGELFF. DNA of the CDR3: TGTGCCAGCAGACAGGGGGCTGGCACCGGGGAGCTGTTTTTT.